This TCR beta chain was identified in a study of T cell changes during pregnancy in multiple sclerosis. The CDR3 has 12 amino acids. Trimming cost V 6 bases and J 3 bases, with 5 bases left between them. Germline CDR1 SGHNT, CDR2 YENEEA. Assay used: immunoSEQ multiplex PCR; TCRdb lists only in-frame clones, some missing. Among tens of thousands of clones listed, almost 95% were seen once. This clone turned up a few times. The chain combines TRBV11-3 with TRBJ2-2; D is uncertain. The sequence was obtained from a female donor in good health, enrolled as a control in a pregnancy study. Here the sequenced sample was peripheral blood, taken in the third trimester of pregnancy. The CDR3 DNA follows: TGTGCCAGCAGTTCGTACACCGGGGAGCTGTTTTTT. This translates into CASSSYTGELFF.